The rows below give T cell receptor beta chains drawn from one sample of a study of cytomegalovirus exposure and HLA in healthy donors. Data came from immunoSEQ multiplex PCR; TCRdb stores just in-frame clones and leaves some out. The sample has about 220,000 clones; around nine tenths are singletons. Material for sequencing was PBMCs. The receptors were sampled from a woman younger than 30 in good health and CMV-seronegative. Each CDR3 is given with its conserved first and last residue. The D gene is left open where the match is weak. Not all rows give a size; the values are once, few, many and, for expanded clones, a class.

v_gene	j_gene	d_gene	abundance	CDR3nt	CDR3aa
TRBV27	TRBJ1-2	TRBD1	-	TGTGCCAGCAGTTTGACAGGGAGGTACCATGGCTACACCTTC	CASSLTGRYHGYTF
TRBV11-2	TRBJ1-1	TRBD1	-	TGTGCCAGCAGCTTAGGGATGGCTAGGACAGGGGTTGAAGCTTTCTTT	CASSLGMARTGVEAFF
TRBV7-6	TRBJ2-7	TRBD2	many	TGTGCCAGCAGCTTCCAGCGGGACTTCTACGAGCAGTACTTC	CASSFQRDFYEQYF
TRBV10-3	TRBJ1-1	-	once	TGTGCCATCAGTGAGTCGGCGGGGGCGCGAAACACTGAAGCTTTCTTT	CAISESAGARNTEAFF
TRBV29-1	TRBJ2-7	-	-	TGCAGCGTACAGGGCGCCCGCTACGAGCAGTACTTC	CSVQGARYEQYF
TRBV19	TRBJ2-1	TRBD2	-	TGTGCCAGTAGTAGCAGCGGGAAGATCAACAATGAGCAGTTCTTC	CASSSSGKINNEQFF
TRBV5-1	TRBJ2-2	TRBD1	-	TGCGCCAGCGGAACAGGGGGTTTGAGCACCGGGGAGCTGTTTTTT	CASGTGGLSTGELFF
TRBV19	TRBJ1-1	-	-	TGTGCCAGTAGTGTACAGGGGAACACTGAAGCTTTCTTT	CASSVQGNTEAFF
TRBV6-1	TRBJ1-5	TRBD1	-	TGTGCCAGCATGACAGGGCAAGGCAATCAGCCCCAGCATTTT	CASMTGQGNQPQHF
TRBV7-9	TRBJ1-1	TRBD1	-	TGTGCCAGCAGCTTCGTCCCGGGACAGGGAGCGAACACTGAAGCTTTCTTT	CASSFVPGQGANTEAFF
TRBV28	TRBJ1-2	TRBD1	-	TGTGCCAGCAGCTCCCGGGACAGGGGGTACTATGGCTACACCTTC	CASSSRDRGYYGYTF
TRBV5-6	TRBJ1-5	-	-	TGTGCCAGCAGCTTCCGGGGGACGTATAGCAATCAGCCCCAGCATTTT	CASSFRGTYSNQPQHF
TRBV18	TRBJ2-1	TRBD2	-	TGTGCCAGCTCACCGACCGCGGGAGTAAATGAGCAGTTCTTC	CASSPTAGVNEQFF
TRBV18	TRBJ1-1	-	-	TGTGCCAGCTCACCCAGAGCGGGGGACACTGAAGCTTTCTTT	CASSPRAGDTEAFF
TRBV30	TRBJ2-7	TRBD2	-	TGTGCCTGGAGTGCCCTAGCGGGAATATACGAGCAGTACTTC	CAWSALAGIYEQYF
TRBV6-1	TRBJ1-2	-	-	TGTGCCAGCAGCCTCCTCCGGACTGATAACTATGGCTACACCTTC	CASSLLRTDNYGYTF
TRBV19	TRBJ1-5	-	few	TGTGCCAGTAGTATCATGAGAAATAGCAATCAGCCCCAGCATTTT	CASSIMRNSNQPQHF
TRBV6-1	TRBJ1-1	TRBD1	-	TGTGCCAGCAGTGAATTGTGGACAGGGGGTGAAGCTTTCTTT	CASSELWTGGEAFF
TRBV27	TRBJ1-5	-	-	TGTGCCAGCAGTTTTCGGGGGTATAATCAGCCCCAGCATTTT	CASSFRGYNQPQHF
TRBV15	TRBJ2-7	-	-	TGTGCCACCAGCAGAAACCGACAGGGAGGAAACGAGCAGTACTTC	CATSRNRQGGNEQYF
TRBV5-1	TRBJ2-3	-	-	TGCGCCAGCGCCCCGGGGGACGGTAGCACAGATACGCAGTATTTT	CASAPGDGSTDTQYF
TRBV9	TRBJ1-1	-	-	TGTGCCAGCAGCGAAGGGGGGAACACTGAAGCTTTCTTT	CASSEGGNTEAFF
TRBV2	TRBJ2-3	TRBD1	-	TGTGCCAGCAGTCGGGACAGGGGGGGAGATACGCAGTATTTT	CASSRDRGGDTQYF
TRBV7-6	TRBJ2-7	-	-	TGTGCCAGCAGCGAGTTCAGGGCGGTGCAGTACTTC	CASSEFRAVQYF
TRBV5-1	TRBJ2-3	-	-	TGCGCCAGCAGCTTGGGGGGCTTAGACACAGATACGCAGTATTTT	CASSLGGLDTDTQYF
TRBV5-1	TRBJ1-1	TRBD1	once	TGCGCCAGCAGCGTGGGGGGACAGGTTGAAGCTTTCTTT	CASSVGGQVEAFF
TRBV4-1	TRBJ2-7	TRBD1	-	TGCGCCAGCAGCCAAGAAAAGACAGGGGGGGACTACGAGCAGTACTTC	CASSQEKTGGDYEQYF
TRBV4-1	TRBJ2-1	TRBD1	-	TGCGCCAGCAGCCAAGATCCCATAGGGCAGGGGGCTTTGAATGAGCAGTTCTTC	CASSQDPIGQGALNEQFF
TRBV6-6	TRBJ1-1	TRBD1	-	TGTGCCAGCAGCTCCCAGGGGGCGGGCTCTAGGGTTGAAGCTTTCTTT	CASSSQGAGSRVEAFF
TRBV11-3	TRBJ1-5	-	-	TGTGCCAGCAGCTTATCAGGGAAAGGTCAGCCCCAGCATTTT	CASSLSGKGQPQHF
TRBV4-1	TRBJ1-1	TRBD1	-	TGCGCCAGCAGCCAAGGACCGACAGGGGGATACACTGAAGCTTTCTTT	CASSQGPTGGYTEAFF
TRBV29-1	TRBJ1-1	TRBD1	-	TGCAACGTTGGGGACAGTGAGAACACTGAAGCTTTCTTT	CNVGDSENTEAFF
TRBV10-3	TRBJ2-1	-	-	TGTGCCATCAGTGAGGCGACTAAGACCCTCTACAATGAGCAGTTCTTC	CAISEATKTLYNEQFF
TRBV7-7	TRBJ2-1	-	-	TGTGCTAGCAGCTTAGCGGGACAGGACAATGAGCAGTTCTTC	CASSLAGQDNEQFF
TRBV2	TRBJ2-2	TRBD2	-	TGTGCCAGCAGTCGACTAGCGGCCACCGGGGAGCTGTTTTTT	CASSRLAATGELFF
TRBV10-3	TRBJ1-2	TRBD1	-	TGTGCCATCAGTGATGGGGACAGGGTACTTGGCTACACCTTC	CAISDGDRVLGYTF
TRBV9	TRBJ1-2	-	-	TGTGCCAGCAGCGTAGGCTCATTCCCTATCGCGCCGCGGGAGGATGGCTACACCTTC	CASSVGSFPIAPREDGYTF
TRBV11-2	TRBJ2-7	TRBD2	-	TGTGCCAGCAGCCGACCGGGACTAGCATACGAGCAGTACTTC	CASSRPGLAYEQYF
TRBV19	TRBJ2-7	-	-	TGTGCCAGTAGTATAGTGGCGGGTTCCTCCTACGAGCAGTACTTC	CASSIVAGSSYEQYF
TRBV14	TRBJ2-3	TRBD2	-	TGTGCCAGCAGCCTGGTAGCGGGAGGGACCGATACGCAGTATTTT	CASSLVAGGTDTQYF
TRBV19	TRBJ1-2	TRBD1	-	TGTGCCAGTAGTACGACAGGGAATAACTATGGCTACACCTTC	CASSTTGNNYGYTF
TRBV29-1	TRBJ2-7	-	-	TGCAGCGTTAAGGGGTCCATCTACGAGCAGTACTTC	CSVKGSIYEQYF
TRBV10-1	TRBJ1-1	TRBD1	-	TGCGCCAGCAGTGCCGGCAGGGGGTACATGAACACTGAAGCTTTCTTT	CASSAGRGYMNTEAFF
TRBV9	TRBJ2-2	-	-	TGTGCCAGCAGCCACGGGAGTCTCGGCGGGGAGCTGTTTTTT	CASSHGSLGGELFF
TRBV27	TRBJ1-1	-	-	TGTGCCAGCAGTCCCCGACACAACCCGAACACTGAAGCTTTCTTT	CASSPRHNPNTEAFF
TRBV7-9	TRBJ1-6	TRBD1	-	TGTGCCAGCAGCTCGTTACGCTGGGACAGGGTGGATTCACCCCTCCACTTT	CASSSLRWDRVDSPLHF
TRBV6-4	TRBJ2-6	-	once	TGTGCCAGCAGTGCAGCAGGCTCTGGGGCCAACGTCCTGACTTTC	CASSAAGSGANVLTF
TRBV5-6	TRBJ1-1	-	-	TGTGCCAGCAGCTTCGGCACTGAAGCTTTCTTT	CASSFGTEAFF
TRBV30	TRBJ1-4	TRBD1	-	TGTGCCTGGAGCCGGGACAGGGATAATGAAAAACTGTTTTTT	CAWSRDRDNEKLFF
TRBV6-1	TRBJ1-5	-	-	TGTGCCAGCAGGGATTGGGACCGGGGGATCCCCCAGCATTTT	CASRDWDRGIPQHF